This T cell receptor (beta chain) was identified in a study of blood T cell repertoires in COVID-19. On the study more broadly: Acute and convalescent COVID-19 samples came from the United States, Italy and Spain. PBMCs, B-cell-depleted T cells, or T cells were the source of the cDNA or gDNA that made up the material.

Concerning this clone: At one of its ends the junction is not consistent with the germline gene, which may arise from a read error.

This CDR3 is built from 13 residues. Germline V gene data show CDR1 as MNHEY and CDR2 as SMNVEV (reference sequence). The method was immunoSEQ multiplex PCR; TCRdb's version includes in-frame clones alone and lacks a portion of them. The table shows 130,000 or so clones, with about 86% occurring only once. The gene calls are TRBV27 and TRBJ2-7; D is undetermined. This sequence was found in a woman aged 60-75 years with acute or convalescent COVID-19. Specimen: peripheral blood. The CDR3 here is CATSIGPGYEQYF. DNA of the CDR3: TGTGCCACCAGTATTGGTCCAGGCTACGAGCAGTACTTC.